The rows below give T cell receptor beta chains drawn from one sample of a study of naive and memory T cell subsets. TCRdb fed the UMI-ligation and nested PCR reads into MiXCR, producing one record per CDR3 protein. The sample has 40,000 or so distinct CDR3 sequences; 8% to 13% are singletons. Sample: skin, taken from a tuberculin skin test site. The receptors derive from an adult in good health. CDR3s include the opening cysteine and the closing phenylalanine or tryptophan. A D gene is named only where the DNA matches it firmly. Some rows have no size entry. The others give once, few or many, or a class for an expanded clone.

d_gene	v_gene	j_gene	abundance	CDR3aa	CDR3nt
.	TRBV28	TRBJ2-7	many	CASSFGEYEQYF	TGTGCCAGCAGTTTTGGGGAATACGAGCAGTACTTC
.	TRBV27	TRBJ1-2	many	CASSGTNYGYTF	TGTGCCAGCAGTGGGACCAACTATGGCTACACCTTC
.	TRBV11-3	TRBJ2-5	.	CASSSTVRGQETQYF	TGTGCCAGCAGCTCTACGGTTCGGGGGCAGGAGACCCAGTACTTC
.	TRBV15	TRBJ1-5	few	CATSEGRGSGNQPQHF	TGTGCCACCAGCGAGGGGAGGGGAAGTGGCAATCAGCCCCAGCATTTT
TRBD2	TRBV7-2	TRBJ2-1	many	CASSLGPTGLARSEQFF	TGTGCCAGCAGCTTAGGCCCCACAGGACTAGCCAGAAGTGAGCAGTTCTTC
.	TRBV12-3/TRBV12-4	TRBJ2-2	few	CASSLQGASGVTGELFF	TGTGCCAGCAGTTTGCAGGGGGCTAGCGGGGTCACCGGGGAGCTGTTTTTT
.	TRBV7-9	TRBJ2-2	many	CASSPFGGTGELFF	TGTGCCAGCAGCCCCTTTGGGGGGACCGGGGAGCTGTTTTTT
TRBD2	TRBV20-1	TRBJ2-3	.	CSAWTSLTDTQYF	TGCAGTGCTTGGACTAGTCTTACAGATACGCAGTATTTT
TRBD2	TRBV20-1	TRBJ2-7	few	CSASSSTSGTYEQYF	TGCAGTGCTAGTTCTAGTACTAGCGGGACCTACGAGCAGTACTTC
.	TRBV5-1	TRBJ2-1	.	CASSQESNSYNEQFF	TGCGCCAGCAGCCAAGAATCCAACTCCTACAATGAGCAGTTCTTC
.	TRBV19	TRBJ1-5	many	CASSIWVDSNQPQHF	TGTGCCAGTAGTATTTGGGTGGACAGCAATCAGCCCCAGCATTTT